This TCR beta chain appears in the sequencing data of a study of blood T cell repertoires in COVID-19. Across the study: Whether acute or convalescent, the COVID-19 samples came from the United States, Italy and Spain. T cells, B-cell-depleted T cells, or PBMCs supplied cDNA or gDNA.

Comments on this clone: Additional DNA sequences in this sample encode the identical CDR3.

V dropped 6 bases and J dropped 2 bases, with 11 bases sitting between them. This CDR3 region has 14 residues. Germline CDR1 and CDR2: LNHNV and YYDKDF (reference sequence). Recovery meant two consecutive negative NP/OP PCR tests, professional clearance, or resolved symptoms. The protocol was immunoSEQ multiplex PCR, while the TCRdb copy is restricted to in-frame clones and leaves out a portion. The sample records 450,000 or so clones, around 91% being singletons. The TCR was taken from a man younger than 30 who had recovered from COVID-19. The chain has TRBV15 and TRBJ1-5; the D gene is possibly TRBD1 (5 bases). Sequencing was done on a sample of PBMCs or T cells enriched from blood (not recorded which). CDR3 nucleotide sequence: TGTGCCACCAGTCGCGAACAGGGCAATCAGCCCCAGCATTTT. Amino acid sequence: CATSREQGNQPQHF.